The 22 T cell receptor beta chains given below trace back to one sample, sequenced in a study of graft-versus-host responses after intestinal transplantation. Sequencing was performed with immunoSEQ multiplex PCR; in TCRdb, only in-frame clones are kept and a portion is missing. The data hold 25,000 to 35,000 clones, with about 90% observed a single time. The sample here was PBMCs, taken around 480 days after intestinal transplantation. Receptors originate from a human patient who received an intestinal transplant, so some T cells may come from the graft donor.

The chain has TRBV29-1 and TRBJ1-1; D gene unclear. V was trimmed by 5 bases and J by 2 bases, leaving 12 bases between them. This CDR3 has 13 amino acids. Germline V gene sequence: CDR1 SQVTM, CDR2 ANQGSEA. As DNA, the CDR3 is TGCAGCGTTACGGACGGAGCCAACACTGAAGCTTTCTTT. Amino acid sequence: CSVTDGANTEAFF.

The sample holds a few counts of this clone. V usage is TRBV7-2 and J usage is TRBJ2-2; D ambiguous. The germline CDR1 and CDR2 sequences are SGHTA and FQGNSA. CDR3 length equals 16 residues. Trimming shortened V by 2 bases and J by 4 bases, and 14 bases separated the two germline ends. The chain's CDR3 is CASSLHVGLSTGELFF. The CDR3 bases are TGTGCCAGCAGCTTACATGTGGGGTTGAGCACCGGGGAGCTGTTTTTT.

This CDR3 is CASSLLPRTYEQYF. CDR3 bases: TGTGCCAGCAGTTTGCTGCCTCGTACCTACGAGCAGTACTTC. The V call is TRBV27, the J call TRBJ2-7; D is unclear. The CDR3 totals 14 residues. V was cut by 3 bases and J by 2 bases, with 11 bases left in between. Germline V gene sequence: CDR1 MNHEY, CDR2 SMNVEV (reference sequence).

J is TRBJ1-1 and V is TRBV19; D gene ambiguous. Germline loops: CDR1 LNHDA, CDR2 SQIVND (reference sequence). The CDR3 runs to 13 residues. V lost 11 bases and J 1 base, leaving 14 bases between the germline ends. CDR3 DNA sequence: TGTGCCGCTCGGGAGGCAGGGAACACTGAAGCTTTCTTT. It is translated as CAAREAGNTEAFF.

This chain uses TRBV2 with TRBJ1-3; D gene uncertain. Trimming shortened V by 2 bases and J by 4 bases, and 9 bases separated the two germline ends. This CDR3 spans 14 amino acids. Germline CDR1 reads SNHLY; CDR2 reads FYNNEI. The CDR3 protein is CASSEYKLGNTIYF. The CDR3 DNA follows: TGTGCCAGCAGTGAATATAAACTCGGAAACACCATATATTTT.

About this clone itself: The junction departs from germline at one end; a sequencing error may be responsible. V is TRBV4-1 and J is TRBJ2-1, with 8 bases that match TRBD2. The CDR3 length is 16 residues. Germline V gene sequence: CDR1 MGHRA, CDR2 YSYEKL. The CDR3 nucleotides are TGCGCCAGCAGCCAAGAGGGGACAACTAGCGGCTCCCGGTCGGTCTTC. Its translation is CASSQEGTTSGSRSVF.

V and J are TRBV6-5 and TRBJ1-1; no definite D call. CDR3 length: 10 residues. From germline, CDR1 is MNHEY and CDR2 SVGAGI. The V end lost 7 bases, the J end lost 7 bases, and 7 bases lay between the germline ends. The CDR3 loop is CASIECEAFF. CDR3 nucleotides: TGTGCCAGCATCGAATGTGAAGCTTTCTTT.

This clone was seen more than once but under ten times. The chain carries TRBV5-6 and TRBJ2-1, with TRBD2 as a possible D gene (6 bases). Germline-derived CDR1 and CDR2 are SGHDT and YYEEEE. The CDR3 consists of 19 residues. V was clipped by 4 bases and J by 1 base, with 24 bases between them. The DNA of the CDR3 is TGTGCCAGCAGCCCAACACGTCCCTCTAGCGCCCCTTCCTACAATGAGCAGTTCTTC. Translating gives CASSPTRPSSAPSYNEQFF.

Points on this clone: The junction differs from germline at one of its ends, possibly a read error. At the DNA level, this CDR3 is encoded by other sequences in the same sample as well. The V gene is TRBV7-7, the J gene TRBJ2-2; 8 positions agree with TRBD2. CDR1 is SSHAT and CDR2 is FNYEAQ in the germline V gene (reference sequence). The CDR3 covers 15 residues. CDR3 amino acids: CASSLALAGTGELFF. The CDR3, as DNA: TGTGCCAGCAGCTTAGCTCTAGCGGGCACCGGGGAACTGTTTTTT.

The chain is built from TRBV23-1 and TRBJ2-7; D could derive from TRBD1 or TRBD2 (7 bases each). TRBV23-1 is labeled an ORF, and its function is uncertain. This CDR3 has 16 residues. Trimming cost V 0 bases and J 1 base, with 13 bases left between them. CDR3 amino acids: CASSQSTGEGSYEQYF. DNA for the CDR3: TGCGCCAGCAGTCAATCCACAGGGGAGGGTTCCTACGAGCAGTACTTC.

The chain uses TRBV4-1 and TRBJ1-1; no clear D. Trimming removed 3 bases at V and 3 bases at J, with 11 bases between. This CDR3 is built from 14 residues. Germline lookup yields CDR1 MGHRA and CDR2 YSYEKL. CDR3 sequence (DNA): TGCGCCAGCAGCCACCCAGACACTTACACTGAAGCTTTCTTT. Translation gives CASSHPDTYTEAFF.

The chain employs TRBV7-9 and TRBJ2-6, with no clear D. CDR1 and CDR2 from the germline V gene are SEHNR and FQNEAQ (reference sequence). There are 15 residues in the CDR3. The V end was cut by 3 bases, the J end by 0 bases, with 6 bases between. The CDR3 nucleotides read TGTGCCAGCAGCTTCCCCCCCTCTGGGGCCAACGTCCTGACTTTC. Amino acids: CASSFPPSGANVLTF.

V is TRBV19 and J is TRBJ1-4, with D maybe TRBD1 (6 bases). The germline V gene has CDR1 LNHDA and CDR2 SQIVND (reference sequence). The V end was cut by 3 bases, the J end by 3 bases, with 11 bases between. This CDR3 spans 15 amino acids. The CDR3 region has the DNA TGTGCCAGTAGTATGCCCCGGACAGCTAATGAAAAACTGTTTTTT. It is translated as CASSMPRTANEKLFF. The full variable domain, in which reference TRBV19 and TRBJ1-4 provide the parts outside the CDR3, is DGGITQSPKYLFRKEGQNVTLSCEQNLNHDAMYWYRQDPGQGLRLIYYSQIVNDFQKGDIAEGYSVSREKKESFPLTVTSAQKNPTAFYLCASSMPRTANEKLFFGSGTQLSVL.

This chain connects TRBV10-3 to TRBJ2-1, with D possibly matching TRBD2 (6 bases). This CDR3 spans 16 amino acids. Trimming left V 9 bases short and J 0 bases short, with 18 bases between. CDR1 and CDR2 (germline): ENHRY, SYGVKD. In DNA form, the CDR3 reads TGTGCCATGGGGGGACCTCCAGTACTCTCCTACAATGAGCAGTTCTTC. Translated: CAMGGPPVLSYNEQFF.

J is TRBJ2-5 and V is TRBV6-1; 8 nucleotides match TRBD2. CDR1 is MNHNS and CDR2 is SASEGT in the germline V gene. Trimming cost V 8 bases and J 8 bases; bases outside gene matches: 10. This CDR3 spans 13 amino acids. In nucleotides, the CDR3 is TGTGCCAGCGCTAGCGGGTGGGGTAAAACCCAGTACTTC. Its translation is CASASGWGKTQYF.

The chain joins TRBV12-5 to TRBJ1-1; 9 bases map to TRBD1. Germline assignment: CDR1 LGHNT and CDR2 FRNRAP. V was clipped by 0 bases and J by 0 bases; unmatched bases: 11. The CDR3 has 19 amino acids. CDR3 nucleotides: TGTGCTAGTGGTTTGGTTCCGACAGGGGGAGTAGTGATGAACACTGAAGCTTTCTTT. Protein sequence: CASGLVPTGGVVMNTEAFF.

This sequence joins TRBV7-2 and TRBJ2-3, with unresolved D. Trimming stripped 4 bases from V and 2 bases from J, with 7 bases between. The CDR3 length is 13 residues. CDR1 is SGHTA and CDR2 is FQGNSA in the germline V gene. CDR3 sequence: CASSSAITDTQYF. The CDR3 coding sequence is TGTGCCAGCAGCTCGGCCATCACAGATACGCAGTATTTT.

This clone was seen once. In nucleotides, the CDR3 is TGTGCCAGTAGTATTGGGACAGGGGAGCAGCCCCAGCATTTT. It is translated as CASSIGTGEQPQHF. The rearrangement links TRBV19 to TRBJ1-5, with TRBD1 identical over 10 bases. The CDR3 has 14 residues. CDR1 and CDR2 (germline): LNHDA, SQIVND (reference sequence). V dropped 3 bases and J dropped 7; count of bases not matched to a gene: 3.

The chain links TRBV28 to TRBJ1-1; TRBD1 matches at 9 bases. This CDR3 contains 18 residues. The V and J ends lost 6 bases and 7 bases, in that order; junction bases with no gene match: 21. In germline, CDR1 is MDHEN, CDR2 SYDVKM. Written as DNA, the CDR3 is TGTGCCAGCAGACCCGGGACAGGGATCCCGTGGGGCCAATTTGAAGCTTTCTTT. It specifies CASRPGTGIPWGQFEAFF.

Concerning this clone: Other DNA variants within this sample encode the same CDR3. The CDR3 loop is CASSLEGYSNQPQHF. DNA of the CDR3: TGTGCCAGCAGTTTGGAGGGCTATAGCAATCAGCCCCAGCATTTT. The V call is TRBV28, the J call TRBJ1-5; unclear D gene. This CDR3 is 15 amino acids long. Germline V CDR1 and CDR2: MDHEN, SYDVKM. V lost 3 bases, J lost 0 bases, and 9 bases lay in between.

The V call is TRBV6-5, the J call TRBJ2-2, with TRBD2 as a possible D gene (5 bases). The germline V gene encodes CDR1 MNHEY and CDR2 SVGAGI. V lost 9 bases and J lost 1, with 9 bases in between. The CDR3 extends over 13 amino acids. The CDR3 loop reads CASKLGNTGELFF. CDR3 DNA sequence: TGTGCCAGTAAACTAGGGAACACCGGGGAGCTGTTTTTT.

V usage is TRBV9 and J usage is TRBJ2-2; TRBD2 aligns across 7 bases. The ends lost 4 bases at V and 5 bases at J; junction bases unmatched: 5. The CDR3 covers 14 residues. Germline loops: CDR1 SGDLS, CDR2 YYNGEE. CDR3 nucleotide sequence: TGTGCCAGCAGCAGCCCCGGGGGGACCGGGGAGCTGTTTTTT. Amino acid sequence: CASSSPGGTGELFF.